Each of the 3 T cell receptor beta chains below was sequenced from the same sample in a study of a mutant IDH1 vaccine in newly diagnosed glioma. Regarding time point: week 35, safety follow-up. Vaccine doses each comprised 300 ug of mutant IDH1 20-mer peptide, with topical imiquimod. No cognate antigen is known for these TCRs. The table came from immunoSEQ multiplex PCR; TCRdb's copy has only in-frame clones and leaves some out. The data contain roughly 30,000 clones, around 84% of them seen just once; the ten biggest clones take up roughly 14%. The sample here was PBMCs, taken from a glioma patient whose treatment included an IDH1 peptide vaccine. The receptors stem from a man aged 25-45 years with glioma.

The V gene is TRBV6-5, the J gene TRBJ1-3, with D possibly matching TRBD1 (5 bases). CDR3 length: 13 amino acids. Germline loops: CDR1 MNHEY, CDR2 SVGAGI. V lost 6 bases and J lost 3, with 9 bases in between. For the CDR3, the DNA is TGTGCCAGCAGAAGGGACGGTGGAAACACCATATATTTT. Encoded protein: CASRRDGGNTIYF.

This chain links TRBV5-4 with TRBJ2-7; no definite D call. V lost 0 bases and J lost 5, with 3 bases in between. Per germline, CDR1 SGHNT and CDR2 YYREEE (reference sequence). CDR3 length equals 11 residues. CDR3 in DNA: TGTGCCAGCAGCTTGGCGCACGAGCAGTACTTC. Protein product: CASSLAHEQYF.

The genes are TRBV7-9 and TRBJ2-1; perhaps TRBD1 as D (5 bases). CDR3 length equals 13 residues. The V end was cut by 6 bases, the J end by 4 bases, with 10 bases between. Germline CDR1 reads SEHNR; CDR2 reads FQNEAQ (reference sequence). CDR3 sequence reads: CASSFTGYNEQFF. CDR3 nucleotide sequence: TGTGCCAGCAGTTTCACAGGTTACAATGAGCAGTTCTTC.